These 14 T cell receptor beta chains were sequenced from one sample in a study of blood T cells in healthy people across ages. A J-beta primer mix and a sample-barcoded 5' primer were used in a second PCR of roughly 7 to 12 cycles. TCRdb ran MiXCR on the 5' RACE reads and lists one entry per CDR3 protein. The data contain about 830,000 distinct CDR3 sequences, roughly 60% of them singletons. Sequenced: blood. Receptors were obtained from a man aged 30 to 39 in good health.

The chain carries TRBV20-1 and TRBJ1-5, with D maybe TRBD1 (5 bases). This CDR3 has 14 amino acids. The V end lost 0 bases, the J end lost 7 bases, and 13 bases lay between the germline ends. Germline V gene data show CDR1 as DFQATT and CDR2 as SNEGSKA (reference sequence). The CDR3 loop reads CSARDPGGRQPQHF. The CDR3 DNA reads TGCAGTGCTAGAGATCCGGGGGGGAGACAGCCCCAGCATTTT.

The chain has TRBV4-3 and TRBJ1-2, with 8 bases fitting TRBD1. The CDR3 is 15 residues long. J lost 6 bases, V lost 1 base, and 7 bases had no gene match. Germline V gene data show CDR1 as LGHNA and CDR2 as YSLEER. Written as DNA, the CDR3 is TGCGCCAGCAGCCAAGGGCCCGACAGGGGCGATGGCTACACCTTC. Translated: CASSQGPDRGDGYTF.

In DNA, the CDR3 is TGCGCCAGCAGCTTGTCCCGGGGGCGGAACACTGAAGCTTTCTTT. Amino acid sequence: CASSLSRGRNTEAFF. The rearrangement links TRBV5-1 to TRBJ1-1; tentative D call: TRBD1 (6 bases). The CDR3 spans 15 residues. Trimming removed 1 base at V and 1 base at J, with 11 bases between. Germline V gene data show CDR1 as SGHRS and CDR2 as YFSETQ.

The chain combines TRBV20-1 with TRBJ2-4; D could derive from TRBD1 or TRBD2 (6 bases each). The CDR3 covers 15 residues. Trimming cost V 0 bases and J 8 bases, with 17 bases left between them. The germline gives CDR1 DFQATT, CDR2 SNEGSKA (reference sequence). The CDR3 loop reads CSARDGGGLVDIQYF. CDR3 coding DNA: TGCAGTGCTAGAGATGGAGGGGGGCTTGTCGACATTCAGTACTTC.

DNA for the CDR3: TGTGCCATCAGTGAGGGCGGGGTGGATACGCAGTATTTT. Amino acids: CAISEGGVDTQYF. The rearrangement links TRBV10-3 to TRBJ2-3, with a tentative D call TRBD2 (6 bases). Germline V gene lookup returns CDR1 ENHRY and CDR2 SYGVKD. The CDR3 spans 13 residues. V shed 2 bases and J shed 6 bases, with 9 bases lying between them.

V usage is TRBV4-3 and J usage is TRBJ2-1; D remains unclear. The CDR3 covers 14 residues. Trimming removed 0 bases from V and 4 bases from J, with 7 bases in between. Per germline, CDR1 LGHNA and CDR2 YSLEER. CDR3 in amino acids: CASSQESRYNEQFF. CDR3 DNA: TGCGCCAGCAGCCAAGAGAGCAGATACAATGAGCAGTTCTTC.

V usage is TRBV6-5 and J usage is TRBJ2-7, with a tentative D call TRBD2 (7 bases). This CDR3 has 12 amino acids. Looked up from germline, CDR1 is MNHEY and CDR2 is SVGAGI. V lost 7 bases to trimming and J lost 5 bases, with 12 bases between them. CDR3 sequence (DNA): TGTGCCAGCACCAAGGGGGGGGACGAGCAGTACTTC. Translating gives CASTKGGDEQYF.

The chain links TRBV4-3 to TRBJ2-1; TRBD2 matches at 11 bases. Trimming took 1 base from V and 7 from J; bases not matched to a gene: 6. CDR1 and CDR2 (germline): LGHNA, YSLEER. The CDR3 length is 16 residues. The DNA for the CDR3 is TGCGCCAGCAGCCAAGTTCCGGGACTAGCGGAAAATGAGCAGTTCTTC. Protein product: CASSQVPGLAENEQFF.

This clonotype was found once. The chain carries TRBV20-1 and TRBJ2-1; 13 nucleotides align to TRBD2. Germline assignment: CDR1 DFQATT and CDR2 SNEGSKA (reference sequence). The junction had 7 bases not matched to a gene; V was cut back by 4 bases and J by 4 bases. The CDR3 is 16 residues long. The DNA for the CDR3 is TGCAGTGCTAAAACCGGGACTAGCGGGACTTACAATGAGCAGTTCTTC. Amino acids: CSAKTGTSGTYNEQFF.

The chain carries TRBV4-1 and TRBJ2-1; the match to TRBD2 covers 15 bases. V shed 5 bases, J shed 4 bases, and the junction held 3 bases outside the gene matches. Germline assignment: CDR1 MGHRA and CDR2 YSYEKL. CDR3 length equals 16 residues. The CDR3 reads CASSKGLAGGYNEQFF. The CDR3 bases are TGCGCCAGCAGCAAAGGACTAGCGGGGGGGTACAATGAGCAGTTCTTC.

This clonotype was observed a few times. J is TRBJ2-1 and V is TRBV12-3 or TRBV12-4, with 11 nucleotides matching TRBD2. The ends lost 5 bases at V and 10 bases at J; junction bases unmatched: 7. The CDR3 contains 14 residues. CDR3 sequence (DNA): TGTGCCAGCAGTCTACTAGCGGGGGCACAAGAGCAGTTCTTC. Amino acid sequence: CASSLLAGAQEQFF.

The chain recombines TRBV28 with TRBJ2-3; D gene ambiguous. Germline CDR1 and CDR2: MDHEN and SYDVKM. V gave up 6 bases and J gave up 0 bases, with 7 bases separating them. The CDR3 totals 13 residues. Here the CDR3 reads CASRRTSTDTQYF. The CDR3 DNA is TGTGCCAGCAGAAGGACGAGCACAGATACGCAGTATTTT.

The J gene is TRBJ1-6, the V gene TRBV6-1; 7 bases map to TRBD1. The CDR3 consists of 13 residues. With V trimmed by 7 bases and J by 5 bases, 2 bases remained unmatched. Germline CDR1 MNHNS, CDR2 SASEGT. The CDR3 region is CASTGQHNSPLHF. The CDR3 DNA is TGTGCCAGCACGGGACAGCATAATTCACCCCTCCACTTT.

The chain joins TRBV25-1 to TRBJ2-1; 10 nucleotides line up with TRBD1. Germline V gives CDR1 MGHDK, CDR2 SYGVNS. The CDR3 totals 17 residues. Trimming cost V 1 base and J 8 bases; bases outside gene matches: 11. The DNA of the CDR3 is TGTGCCAGCAGTGAATCGGTAGGACAGGGGGAATTCGATGAGCAGTTCTTC. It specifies CASSESVGQGEFDEQFF.